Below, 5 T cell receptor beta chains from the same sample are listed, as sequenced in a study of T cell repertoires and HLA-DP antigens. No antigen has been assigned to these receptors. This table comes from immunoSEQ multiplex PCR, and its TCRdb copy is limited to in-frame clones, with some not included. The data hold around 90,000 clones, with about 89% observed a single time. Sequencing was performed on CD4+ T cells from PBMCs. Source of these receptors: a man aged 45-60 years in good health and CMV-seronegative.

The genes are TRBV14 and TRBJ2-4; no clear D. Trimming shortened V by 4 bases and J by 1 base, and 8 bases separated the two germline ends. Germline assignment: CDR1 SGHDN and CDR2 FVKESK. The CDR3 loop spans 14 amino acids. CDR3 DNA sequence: TGTGCCAGCAGCCCAGCGAGGGCCAAAAACATTCAGTACTTC. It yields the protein CASSPARAKNIQYF.

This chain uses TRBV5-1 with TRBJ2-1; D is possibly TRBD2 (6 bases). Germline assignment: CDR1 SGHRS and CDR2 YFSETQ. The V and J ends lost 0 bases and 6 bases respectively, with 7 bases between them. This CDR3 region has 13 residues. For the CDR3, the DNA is TGCGCCAGCAGCTTGGTGGGGGGCAATGAGCAGTTCTTC. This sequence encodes CASSLVGGNEQFF.

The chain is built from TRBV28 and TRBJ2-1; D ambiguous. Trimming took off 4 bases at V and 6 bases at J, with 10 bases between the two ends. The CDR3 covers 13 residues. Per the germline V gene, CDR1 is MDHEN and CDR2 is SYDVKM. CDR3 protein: CASSSDAINEQFF. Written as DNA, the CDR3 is TGTGCCAGCAGTTCCGACGCCATCAATGAGCAGTTCTTC.

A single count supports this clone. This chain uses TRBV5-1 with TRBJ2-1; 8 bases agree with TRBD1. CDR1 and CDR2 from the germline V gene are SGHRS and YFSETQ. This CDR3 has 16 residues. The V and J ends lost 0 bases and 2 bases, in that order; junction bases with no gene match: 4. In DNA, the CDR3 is TGCGCCAGCAGCTTGGGTAGACAGGGGCCCTACAATGAGCAGTTCTTC. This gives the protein CASSLGRQGPYNEQFF.

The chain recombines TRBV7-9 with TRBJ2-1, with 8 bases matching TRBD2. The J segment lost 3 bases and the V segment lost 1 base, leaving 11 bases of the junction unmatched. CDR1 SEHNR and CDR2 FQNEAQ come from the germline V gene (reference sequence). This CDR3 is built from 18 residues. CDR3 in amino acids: CASSLVRGGGPLYNEQFF. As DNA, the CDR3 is TGTGCCAGCAGCTTAGTTCGGGGGGGAGGGCCCCTCTACAATGAGCAGTTCTTC.